Listed below are T cell receptor beta chains from one sample, sequenced in a study of T cell responses to AZD1222 COVID-19 vaccine. Sequenced by immunoSEQ multiplex PCR; TCRdb stores in-frame clones only, minus some. The sample yields approximately 140,000 clones, approximately 90% seen once. This material consisted of peripheral blood, taken 28 days after the second AZD1222 dose. The source is an adult who received the AZD1222 COVID-19 vaccine. The CDR3 runs from the conserved cysteine through the conserved F or W. The D gene is left open where the match is weak. For some rows the clone size is stated as once, few or many, or as a class when expanded; others skip it.

j_call: TRBJ2-7
d_call: TRBD1
clone_size: -
v_call: TRBV4-3
cdr3_aa: CASSHRTGWRYEQYF
cdr3_nt: TGCGCCAGCAGCCATCGGACAGGGTGGAGGTACGAGCAGTACTTC

j_call: TRBJ1-1
d_call: -
clone_size: -
v_call: TRBV7-8
cdr3_aa: CASSQGVGGLNTEAFF
cdr3_nt: TGTGCCAGCAGCCAAGGGGTGGGGGGATTGAACACTGAAGCTTTCTTT

j_call: TRBJ1-1
d_call: TRBD1
clone_size: -
v_call: TRBV19
cdr3_aa: CASSIPGTATTEAFF
cdr3_nt: TGTGCCAGTAGTATCCCAGGGACAGCCACCACTGAAGCTTTCTTT

j_call: TRBJ2-2
d_call: -
clone_size: -
v_call: TRBV3-1/TRBV3-2
cdr3_aa: CASSQFEGSGELFF
cdr3_nt: TGTGCCAGCAGCCAATTCGAGGGATCCGGGGAGCTGTTTTTT

j_call: TRBJ1-4
d_call: -
clone_size: -
v_call: TRBV5-6
cdr3_aa: CASSLSFIKTARNEKLFF
cdr3_nt: TGTGCCAGCAGCTTGTCTTTTATTAAAACCGCTCGGAATGAAAAACTGTTTTTT

j_call: TRBJ2-7
d_call: -
clone_size: -
v_call: TRBV6-5
cdr3_aa: CASRVSGRDEQYF
cdr3_nt: TGTGCCAGCAGGGTCAGTGGACGGGACGAGCAGTACTTC

j_call: TRBJ1-2
d_call: TRBD1
clone_size: -
v_call: TRBV7-9
cdr3_aa: CASSAGQGNYGYTF
cdr3_nt: TGTGCCAGCAGCGCCGGACAGGGAAACTATGGCTACACCTTC

j_call: TRBJ1-6
d_call: -
clone_size: -
v_call: TRBV7-6
cdr3_aa: CASSLASAEDTVSPLHF
cdr3_nt: TGTGCCAGCAGCTTAGCGTCCGCAGAAGATACAGTTTCACCCCTCCACTTT

j_call: TRBJ1-5
d_call: -
clone_size: -
v_call: TRBV7-8
cdr3_aa: CASSQTDYSNQPQHF
cdr3_nt: TGTGCCAGCAGCCAGACGGATTATAGCAATCAGCCCCAGCATTTT

j_call: TRBJ2-3
d_call: -
clone_size: once
v_call: TRBV5-1
cdr3_aa: CASSLSGHNTDTQYF
cdr3_nt: TGCGCCAGCAGCTTGTCGGGACATAACACAGATACGCAGTATTTT

j_call: TRBJ1-1
d_call: -
clone_size: -
v_call: TRBV6-5
cdr3_aa: CASSPGRNTEAFF
cdr3_nt: TGTGCCAGCAGTCCGGGACGGAACACTGAAGCTTTCTTT

j_call: TRBJ1-1
d_call: -
clone_size: -
v_call: TRBV6-6
cdr3_aa: CASSRDGGVAFF
cdr3_nt: TGTGCCAGCAGCCGGGACGGAGGGGTAGCTTTCTTT

j_call: TRBJ1-5
d_call: -
clone_size: -
v_call: TRBV2
cdr3_aa: CASRPNGVYQPQHF
cdr3_nt: TGTGCCAGCAGACCAAATGGGGTTTATCAGCCCCAGCATTTT

j_call: TRBJ2-7
d_call: -
clone_size: -
v_call: TRBV3-1/TRBV3-2
cdr3_aa: CASSQGSRSEQYF
cdr3_nt: TGTGCCAGCAGCCAAGGGTCCCGGTCCGAGCAGTACTTC

j_call: TRBJ2-1
d_call: -
clone_size: -
v_call: TRBV4-1
cdr3_aa: CASSQVSLNSYNEQFF
cdr3_nt: TGCGCCAGCAGCCAAGTCTCGCTGAACTCCTACAATGAGCAGTTCTTC

j_call: TRBJ2-3
d_call: -
clone_size: -
v_call: TRBV19
cdr3_aa: CASSIGAPGLGADTQYF
cdr3_nt: TGTGCCAGTAGTATAGGCGCACCGGGGCTTGGGGCAGATACGCAGTATTTT

j_call: TRBJ2-2
d_call: -
clone_size: -
v_call: TRBV7-2
cdr3_aa: CASSFLKDIWSNTGELFF
cdr3_nt: TGTGCCAGCAGCTTCTTAAAAGATATTTGGTCCAACACCGGGGAGCTGTTTTTT

j_call: TRBJ2-5
d_call: -
clone_size: -
v_call: TRBV12-2
cdr3_aa: CASRFASDRETQYF
cdr3_nt: TGTGCAAGTCGCTTTGCGTCGGACAGGGAGACCCAGTACTTC

j_call: TRBJ2-3
d_call: TRBD2
clone_size: -
v_call: TRBV29-1
cdr3_aa: CSVALTSGGEDTQYF
cdr3_nt: TGCAGCGTTGCGCTTACTAGCGGGGGGGAGGATACGCAGTATTTT

j_call: TRBJ2-2
d_call: -
clone_size: -
v_call: TRBV4-3
cdr3_aa: CASSQESPRLSNTGELFF
cdr3_nt: TGCGCCAGCAGCCAAGAGTCCCCACGGTTGTCGAACACCGGGGAGCTGTTTTTT

j_call: TRBJ1-2
d_call: -
clone_size: -
v_call: TRBV2
cdr3_aa: CASREQGYLGFGYTF
cdr3_nt: TGTGCCAGCAGAGAACAGGGATATTTGGGGTTTGGCTACACCTTC

j_call: TRBJ1-4
d_call: -
clone_size: -
v_call: TRBV28
cdr3_aa: CASRPLGGGGREKLFF
cdr3_nt: TGTGCCAGCAGACCCCTCGGGGGGGGAGGAAGGGAAAAACTGTTTTTT

j_call: TRBJ2-1
d_call: TRBD2
clone_size: -
v_call: TRBV4-2
cdr3_aa: CASSQAAGGPYNEQFF
cdr3_nt: TGTGCCAGCAGCCAAGCGGCGGGGGGGCCTTACAATGAGCAGTTCTTC

j_call: TRBJ2-7
d_call: -
clone_size: -
v_call: TRBV4-3
cdr3_aa: CASSPGRESYEQYF
cdr3_nt: TGCGCCAGCAGCCCGGGACGGGAGTCCTACGAGCAGTACTTC

j_call: TRBJ2-3
d_call: -
clone_size: -
v_call: TRBV7-6
cdr3_aa: CASSSTAGLGRLTDTQYF
cdr3_nt: TGTGCCAGCAGTTCTACGGCGGGTCTGGGTCGTCTCACAGATACGCAGTATTTT

j_call: TRBJ2-3
d_call: TRBD1
clone_size: -
v_call: TRBV6-1
cdr3_aa: CASRKASQGVADTQYF
cdr3_nt: TGTGCCAGCCGTAAAGCTTCACAGGGGGTGGCAGATACGCAGTATTTT

j_call: TRBJ1-1
d_call: -
clone_size: few
v_call: TRBV18
cdr3_aa: CASSLEGQTNTEAFF
cdr3_nt: TGTGCCAGCTCACTTGAGGGTCAGACAAACACTGAAGCTTTCTTT

j_call: TRBJ2-1
d_call: TRBD2
clone_size: -
v_call: TRBV29-1
cdr3_aa: CSVESLAGKLNNEQFF
cdr3_nt: TGCAGCGTTGAAAGTCTAGCGGGAAAATTAAACAATGAGCAGTTCTTC

j_call: TRBJ2-2
d_call: TRBD2
clone_size: -
v_call: TRBV7-9
cdr3_aa: CASSPIRKREAGELFF
cdr3_nt: TGTGCCAGCAGCCCAATCCGCAAGCGGGAGGCCGGGGAGCTGTTTTTT

j_call: TRBJ1-4
d_call: -
clone_size: -
v_call: TRBV2
cdr3_aa: CASSGPSNTPGEKLFF
cdr3_nt: TGTGCCAGCAGCGGCCCTAGCAATACCCCTGGTGAAAAACTGTTTTTT

j_call: TRBJ2-4
d_call: -
clone_size: -
v_call: TRBV18
cdr3_aa: CASSPFPETKNIQYF
cdr3_nt: TGTGCCAGCTCACCATTTCCGGAGACCAAAAACATTCAGTACTTC

j_call: TRBJ2-1
d_call: TRBD2
clone_size: -
v_call: TRBV3-1/TRBV3-2
cdr3_aa: CASSQDGGLAGSQMEFF
cdr3_nt: TGTGCCAGCAGCCAAGACGGGGGACTAGCGGGGTCCCAGATGGAGTTCTTC

j_call: TRBJ2-5
d_call: -
clone_size: -
v_call: TRBV9
cdr3_aa: CASSASPLSGETQYF
cdr3_nt: TGTGCCAGCAGCGCCTCTCCTTTGAGCGGAGAGACCCAGTACTTC

j_call: TRBJ2-3
d_call: TRBD2
clone_size: -
v_call: TRBV4-3
cdr3_aa: CASSQETSASTDTQYF
cdr3_nt: TGCGCCAGCAGCCAGGAGACTAGCGCTAGCACAGATACGCAGTATTTT

j_call: TRBJ2-3
d_call: -
clone_size: -
v_call: TRBV5-1
cdr3_aa: CASGLGRRDHTDTQYF
cdr3_nt: TGCGCCAGCGGCCTCGGCAGGCGGGATCACACAGATACGCAGTATTTT

j_call: TRBJ2-1
d_call: -
clone_size: once
v_call: TRBV7-2
cdr3_aa: CASTTSTSYNEQFF
cdr3_nt: TGTGCCAGCACTACCTCGACTTCCTACAATGAGCAGTTCTTC

j_call: TRBJ1-1
d_call: -
clone_size: few
v_call: TRBV11-2
cdr3_aa: CASSLGRIEAFF
cdr3_nt: TGTGCCAGCAGCTTAGGAAGGATTGAAGCTTTCTTT

j_call: TRBJ2-5
d_call: -
clone_size: -
v_call: TRBV29-1
cdr3_aa: CSVGQRRETQYF
cdr3_nt: TGCAGCGTTGGTCAAAGAAGGGAGACCCAGTACTTC

j_call: TRBJ2-3
d_call: -
clone_size: -
v_call: TRBV13
cdr3_aa: CASSAGLELSTDTQYF
cdr3_nt: TGTGCCAGCAGTGCGGGGCTTGAACTTAGCACAGATACGCAGTATTTT

j_call: TRBJ2-1
d_call: -
clone_size: few
v_call: TRBV6-2/TRBV6-3
cdr3_aa: CASSPEGPYNEQFF
cdr3_nt: TGTGCCAGCAGCCCTGAGGGACCTTACAATGAGCAGTTCTTC

j_call: TRBJ1-1
d_call: -
clone_size: -
v_call: TRBV21-1
cdr3_aa: CAILRGTEAFF
cdr3_nt: TGTGCCATTCTCCGGGGCACTGAAGCTTTCTTT

j_call: TRBJ1-2
d_call: -
clone_size: -
v_call: TRBV6-1
cdr3_aa: CASSDAGTGYGYTF
cdr3_nt: TGTGCCAGCAGTGACGCCGGGACGGGATATGGCTACACCTTC

j_call: TRBJ2-5
d_call: -
clone_size: -
v_call: TRBV5-1
cdr3_aa: CASLSGAMGETQYF
cdr3_nt: TGCGCCAGCCTGTCGGGGGCCATGGGGGAGACCCAGTACTTC

j_call: TRBJ1-1
d_call: TRBD1
clone_size: -
v_call: TRBV10-3
cdr3_aa: CAISNRGVPEAFF
cdr3_nt: TGTGCCATCTCTAACAGGGGAGTGCCTGAAGCTTTCTTT

j_call: TRBJ1-4
d_call: -
clone_size: once
v_call: TRBV18
cdr3_aa: CASSPGAREKLFF
cdr3_nt: TGTGCCAGCTCCCCGGGAGCGCGCGAAAAACTGTTTTTT

j_call: TRBJ1-2
d_call: TRBD1
clone_size: -
v_call: TRBV6-5
cdr3_aa: CASSRTGQGYTF
cdr3_nt: TGTGCCAGCAGTCGGACAGGGCAAGGCTACACCTTC

j_call: TRBJ2-3
d_call: -
clone_size: -
v_call: TRBV6-4
cdr3_aa: CASIPRGVPDTQYF
cdr3_nt: TGTGCCAGCATCCCCCGTGGGGTCCCAGATACGCAGTATTTT

j_call: TRBJ1-5
d_call: -
clone_size: -
v_call: TRBV18
cdr3_aa: CASSQQVPNQPQHF
cdr3_nt: TGTGCCAGCTCTCAACAGGTCCCCAATCAGCCCCAGCATTTT

j_call: TRBJ2-5
d_call: -
clone_size: -
v_call: TRBV2
cdr3_aa: CATNRDQETQYF
cdr3_nt: TGTGCCACCAACAGGGACCAAGAGACCCAGTACTTC

j_call: TRBJ2-4
d_call: TRBD2
clone_size: -
v_call: TRBV6-2/TRBV6-3
cdr3_aa: CASSYGLAGAKNF
cdr3_nt: TGTGCCAGCAGTTACGGGTTAGCGGGAGCTAAAAACTTC

j_call: TRBJ2-1
d_call: -
clone_size: -
v_call: TRBV7-2
cdr3_aa: CASSSGQTTYNEQFF
cdr3_nt: TGTGCCAGCAGCTCCGGACAGACGACGTACAATGAGCAGTTCTTC

j_call: TRBJ1-3
d_call: TRBD1
clone_size: -
v_call: TRBV9
cdr3_aa: CASSPRTGSSGNTIYF
cdr3_nt: TGTGCCAGCAGCCCCCGGACAGGGAGCTCTGGAAACACCATATATTTT

j_call: TRBJ2-1
d_call: TRBD1
clone_size: -
v_call: TRBV11-3
cdr3_aa: CASNHRGMEEQFF
cdr3_nt: TGTGCCAGCAACCACAGGGGAATGGAGGAGCAGTTCTTC

j_call: TRBJ1-6
d_call: TRBD1
clone_size: -
v_call: TRBV20-1
cdr3_aa: CSASQRSDRANSPLHF
cdr3_nt: TGCAGTGCTAGTCAGAGGTCGGACAGGGCCAATTCACCCCTCCACTTT

j_call: TRBJ2-1
d_call: -
clone_size: -
v_call: TRBV7-3
cdr3_aa: CASSPRGTQSSYNEQFF
cdr3_nt: TGTGCCAGCAGCCCAAGGGGGACTCAATCGTCCTACAATGAGCAGTTCTTC

j_call: TRBJ2-7
d_call: -
clone_size: -
v_call: TRBV6-5
cdr3_aa: CASSSRPESDYEQYF
cdr3_nt: TGTGCCAGCAGTTCACGACCGGAGTCTGACTACGAGCAGTACTTC

j_call: TRBJ1-6
d_call: -
clone_size: -
v_call: TRBV2
cdr3_aa: CANRQEYNSPLHF
cdr3_nt: TGTGCCAACCGACAGGAATATAATTCACCCCTCCACTTT